Reported below is one TCR beta chain. This sample is part of a study of cytomegalovirus exposure and HLA in healthy donors. Overall study: Clustering assigned over 70% of the 350 to 450 genotyped donors to the Caucasian-associated ancestry cluster.

Vbeta (60) and Jbeta (13) primers were used in the PCR. Authors' methods: Later reanalysis found around 80 million unique TCR beta chains, some 10 million of them shared. The method was immunoSEQ multiplex PCR; TCRdb's version includes in-frame clones alone and lacks a portion of them. Clone size and V and J calls were adopted from that table, with D and trimming inferred from the DNA. This table has around 91,000 clones, roughly 78% appearing once. The sample was PBMCs. The origin of this receptor is a male donor in good health and CMV-seropositive.

The CDR3 coding sequence is TGCGCCAGCAGCCAAGGCCTAGGACAGATCCTCTCCTACGAGCAGTACTTC. Translation gives CASSQGLGQILSYEQYF. The chain uses TRBV4-1 and TRBJ2-7; tentatively, D is TRBD1 (6 bases). Trimming pared 1 base from V and 0 bases from J, leaving 16 bases between. This CDR3 spans 17 amino acids. Germline V lookup: CDR1 MGHRA, CDR2 YSYEKL.